This T cell receptor beta chain was profiled in a study of T cell responses to AZD1222 COVID-19 vaccine. Study-wide findings and caveats: The sample set comprised mostly white British donors with more females, and clonal diversity was possibly underestimated. The study reported that nearly half of spike-specific TCRs target unmutated variant regions. Among vaccine-associated CD4 TCRs, coverage spanned spike, with dominance at 160-218 and 743-854. Seropositive status at baseline applied to only a handful of AZD1222 recipients.

V lost 7 bases and J 7 bases, leaving 20 bases between the germline ends. This CDR3 region has 16 residues. Germline-derived CDR1 and CDR2 are MNHEY and SMNVEV (reference sequence). Libraries were prepared by immunoSEQ multiplex PCR; TCRdb keeps only in-frame clonotypes and omits some of them. Found here are about 84,000 clones, around 85% of them singletons; the top ten hold about 10%. A word on this clone: Antigen unknown.

This chain uses TRBV27 with TRBJ1-6; a possible D gene is TRBD1 (6 bases). Specimen: peripheral blood, collected 28 days after the second AZD1222 dose. This receptor was identified in an adult who received the AZD1222 COVID-19 vaccine. Written as DNA, the CDR3 is TGTGCCAGCACCCCCCGGGGTGGGGGCCGGAATTCACCCCTCCACTTT. Translating it yields CASTPRGGGRNSPLHF.